This T cell receptor beta chain was sequenced for a study of cytomegalovirus exposure and HLA in healthy donors. Deletions cut 6 bases from V and 4 bases from J, with 10 bases between. This CDR3 spans 14 amino acids. Germline lookup yields CDR1 SGHTA and CDR2 FQGNSA. Of note for this clone: Antigen unknown.

Both 60 Vbeta primers and 13 Jbeta primers went into the PCR. Produced via immunoSEQ multiplex PCR; TCRdb's table is partial and in-frame only. The sample carries around 100,000 clones, around 80% recorded once. Study-wide results and caveats: CMV antigen specificity of three CMV-associated chains was confirmed in vitro.

The sample consisted of PBMCs. The rearrangement uses TRBV7-2 and TRBJ2-6, with unresolved D. This clonotype originated in a male donor in good health and CMV-seropositive. CDR3 nucleotides: TGTGCCAGCAGAATTTCCCAGGGGGCCAACGTCCTGACTTTC. Translation: CASRISQGANVLTF.